The source of this TCR beta chain is a study of blood T cell repertoires in COVID-19. Study overall: The United States, Italy and Spain supplied acute and convalescent COVID-19 samples.

As concerns this clone: No conserved phenylalanine or tryptophan ends this CDR3, so it is likely a read error. No DNA is shown, since the ends of the CDR3 on it are uncertain; the CDR3 is the one TCRdb lists.

Seattle's cohort entered during active infection and was followed longitudinally. The CDR3 numbers 13 amino acids, ends counted. Germline CDR1 is LNHDA and CDR2 is SQIVND (reference sequence). Original handling: Counts of nucleated cells, estimated from reference gene primer amplification, were obtained. Generated by immunoSEQ multiplex PCR, the TCRdb table keeps only in-frame clones and is missing some. Clonal size and the V and J genes are those of that table, whereas D and trimming came from the DNA. The table lists under 200,000 clones, about 88% of them singletons. The genes are TRBV19 and TRBJ1-5; the D segment call TRBD1 is taken from the table without a DNA check. The sample comprised peripheral blood. The sequence came from an older woman with COVID-19, enrolled during active disease. The CDR3 sequence: CASSIAGWGTPTL.